This T cell receptor beta chain was recovered during a study of OX40 agonist ivuxolimab in advanced cancers. At the level of the study: Those enrolled were around 87% male, with a mean age of roughly 60 years and ages from roughly 23 to 79. Study outcomes and limitations: Expanded clones were, on average, more numerous among CD8+ T cells than CD4+. Low normalized clonal expansion also occurred in some nonresponding patients. CD4+ and CD8+ blood T cells expanded clonally by week 6 at 0.1 to 3.0 mg/kg.

About this clone: Its antigen is not known.

Assay: immunoSEQ multiplex PCR; the TCRdb copy retains only in-frame clones and omits some. The sample contains fewer than 75,000 clones, roughly nine tenths of which appear only once. CDR1 is SNHLY, CDR2 FYNNEI, per germline. The CDR3 totals 11 residues. Trimming took off 8 bases at V and 4 bases at J, with 9 bases between the two ends. The receptor was isolated from an adult with an advanced solid tumor such as melanoma, head and neck, liver or kidney cancer. The J gene is TRBJ2-7, the V gene TRBV2, with D unclear. The specimen comprised CD4+ or CD8+ T cells sorted from blood, sampled in a trial of the OX40 agonist ivuxolimab. The CDR3 coding sequence is TGTGCCAGCTCTCGCAGATACGAGCAGTACTTC. This sequence encodes CASSRRYEQYF.